This TCR beta chain was obtained from a study of T cells in Graves' hyperthyroidism and ophthalmopathy (dated by TCRdb to between 2018 and 2020). As for the study more broadly: Peripheral blood was collected at initial diagnosis, before any treatment. An independent validation cohort of fewer than 20 hyperthyroidism patients and 17 patients who later progressed to ophthalmopathy tested prospective prediction of ophthalmopathy. Following sampling, methimazole starting at 30 mg daily was given to hyperthyroidism patients, and high-dose intravenous methylprednisolone was given to ophthalmopathy patients. The approximately 100 discovery patients were randomly split 7:3 into training and test sets. To identify distinguishing TCR V-J signatures, a discovery cohort of around 100 patients was used, comprising 40 to 45 with Graves' ophthalmopathy and 57 with stable Graves' hyperthyroidism. TCR Vbeta CDR3 sequencing of 120 to 150 peripheral blood samples (fewer than 45 ophthalmopathy, about 80 hyperthyroidism and roughly 17 progressor patients) is reported in the paper. The study also compared thyroid tissue and blood T-cell repertoires from over 5 Graves' hyperthyroidism patients.

Amplification of TCR beta CDR3 regions was carried out from RNA transcripts. The first round of RT-PCR for the TCR CDR3 was performed with the HTBI primer set and the Qiagen OneStep RT-PCR kit. Libraries were constructed in a second round of multiplex PCR, after which size selection and purification were carried out. Libraries were sequenced paired-end with 100 bp reads on an Illumina HiSeq2000. As for how the authors treated the data: Raw data were processed with SOAPnuke, discarding reads with adapters, uncalled bases, mean Phred below 15, or no exact constant-primer or identifier match. High-quality paired reads were merged with COPE v1.2.5, and unique nucleotide sequences were defined as clonotypes. MiTCR v1.1 was used to align clonotypes to the IMGT TRBV, TRBD and TRBJ reference segments. Analysis was restricted to V-J combinations with a frequency above 0.0001, which covered about 99% of repertoires. A TCS score was defined as the ratio of F50 (clonal expansion) to E x V (chaos), with BLOSUM62-based TCRdist applied between CDR3 peptides within each V-J. Welch's t-statistics and random forest reduced around 520 V-J features to under 15, which were used in a naive Bayes classifier (R e1071). TCRdb trimmed the raw reads at Q25, called clones with MiXCR and kept productive beta chains. Every entry covers one CDR3 protein and lists the most common genes and DNA from its rows. The V and J calls follow TCRdb's processing rather than the paper's. Recorded for this sample are about 420,000 distinct CDR3 sequences; roughly an eighth of them occurred a single time. The ten largest clones capture about 5% of the sample.

A patient counted as having stable Graves' hyperthyroidism if no progression to ophthalmopathy occurred over 18 months of follow-up. Hyperthyroidism patients were newly diagnosed, with disease duration under 2 months, and aged 18 to 65 years. Patients with uncontrolled infections, other autoimmune diseases, pregnancy or lactation were excluded. Clinical symptoms, serum thyroxine and TRAb, thyroid ultrasound, and orbital computed tomography formed the basis for the diagnoses. PBMCs were separated from 8 to 10 ml of fresh peripheral blood using Ficoll-Paque density gradient centrifugation. Total RNA was extracted using Trizol reagent, and RNA quality was assessed on an Agilent 2100 Bioanalyzer. V is shortened by 3 bases, J by 3 bases, and the region joining them spans 8 bases. In the germline V gene, CDR1 corresponds to SGHTA and CDR2 to FQGTGA. There are 14 amino acids in the CDR3, from cysteine to phenylalanine inclusive. The CDR3 DNA has 42 bases and is translated from base 1.

This clonotype was detected ten times or more. Its antigen remains unidentified. No much larger clone exists at a distance of one base, and base qualities are not known. Points the paper makes about the study in general: Sample size was not statistically predetermined, and blinding of investigators to group allocation was not performed. Most expanded thyroid clonotypes (frequency above 0.001) were also detected in blood, suggesting blood repertoires may reflect thyroid immune responses. In validation, progression to ophthalmopathy was predicted by the model with 70.59% sensitivity and 72% to 85% specificity, a median of roughly 6.4 months before onset. Ophthalmopathy was separated from stable hyperthyroidism by a 13 V-J signature model, with over 85% sensitivity and about 84% specificity obtained in cross-validation and 80%/75% obtained in testing.

This sequence was found in a young woman with Graves' hyperthyroidism. The V and J genes are TRBV7-3 and TRBJ2-2; TRBD2 could be the D gene, as 6 bases match. What was sequenced was blood. The CDR3 region: CASSLAGHTGELFF. The bases are TGTGCCAGCAGCTTGGCGGGGCACACCGGGGAGCTGTTTTTT.